Included here is one T cell receptor (beta chain) sequence, with context. The antigen this receptor binds is unknown. Per-nucleotide qualities are absent, and no much larger clonotype sits a single base away. This entry belongs to a study of blood T cell repertoires in COVID-19 (dated by TCRdb to the early 2020s). Study-level background: Samples from collaborators originated in the United States, Italy and Spain and spanned both the acute and convalescent phases of COVID-19. The material from the prospective study consisted of cDNA or gDNA derived from T cells, B-cell-depleted T cells, or PBMCs. The dataset comprised deeply sampled blood TCRbeta repertoires from subjects exposed to, actively infected with, or recovered from COVID-19. The repertoires were released in a freely available public database meant as a resource for research on the immune response to SARS-CoV-2. Samples came from the ongoing ImmuneRACE study (first 160 participants) plus 1,254 subjects from 6 global collaborators. A de-identified subject ID, COVID-19 status, age in years and sex were almost always included in the sample metadata. Where available, HLA class I and class II types were obtained from metadata supplied by the sample provider rather than from assay-based typing. What the work shows at the level of the full study, not this receptor alone: Clinical and demographic metadata were provided uncurated, with the amount varying by source and participant.

TCRbeta CDR3 regions were amplified from genomic DNA by means of the immunoSEQ Assay, a bias-controlled multiplex PCR. Processing in the source paper ran as follows. The number of nucleated cells in each sample was estimated from the amplification of reference gene primers within the assay. To quantify the absolute abundance of each unique TCRbeta CDR3 rearrangement, sequence reads were collapsed and filtered. For each sample, productive Simpson clonality was calculated as the square root of Simpson's diversity index across productive rearrangements. TCRdb mirrors the immuneACCESS table, restricted to in-frame sequences. Some clones are absent from its copies; in checked studies, under half trace to an unresolved V gene, and the reason for the others is unknown. D and trimming come from the DNA, and the V and J calls and clone size come from that table. This sample lists more than 300,000 clones; roughly nine tenths were detected once. The top ten clonotypes cover around 0.94% of the sample.

The junction shows trimming of 2 bases on V and 8 bases on J, plus 10 bases between the germline ends. From cysteine to phenylalanine, the CDR3 is 14 amino acids long. The DNA shown is the 42-base CDR3, in frame from base 1. The germline V gene specifies SGHTA as CDR1 and FQGTGA as CDR2. Enrolling through a virtual design, the prospective study's participants ranged in age from roughly 18 to 100 years and lived across 20 to 30 United States geographic areas. To assign participants to cohorts, the prospective study relied on clinical history that participants themselves reported in a screening survey and a study questionnaire. Exposed participants had been in contact, within 2 weeks of entering the study, with a person who had a PCR-confirmed or clinician-diagnosed case of COVID-19. In the prospective study, mobile phlebotomists collected whole blood, serum and a nasopharyngeal or oropharyngeal swab from each participant. Participants in the prospective study had the option to provide additional blood draws and questionnaires over an approximately 2-month period. Before DNA extraction, prospective study blood samples were shipped either frozen or at room temperature.

The sample was PBMCs or T cells enriched from blood (not recorded which). The chain was built from TRBV7-3 and TRBJ1-6; a confident D gene designation cannot be given. The sequence was collected from a middle-aged woman who had been exposed to COVID-19. The DNA is as follows: TGTGCCAGCAGCTTAGGAGGGAAATATTCACCCCTCCACTTT. It specifies CASSLGGKYSPLHF.